The 9 T cell receptor beta chains listed next were all sequenced from one sample in a study of Graves' ophthalmopathy and Graves' hyperthyroidism. Amplified material comprised TCR beta CDR3 regions derived from RNA transcripts. First-round RT-PCR used HTBI primers; second-round multiplex PCR followed. One entry per CDR3 protein results from TCRdb running MiXCR on the multiplex PCR reads. The sample yields roughly 480,000 distinct CDR3 sequences, around 14% seen once. The source material was blood. The receptors stem from a young woman with Graves' ophthalmopathy.

The chain joins TRBV28 to TRBJ2-7, with TRBD2 matching 7 bases. The V and J ends lost 6 bases and 1 base, in that order; junction bases with no gene match: 6. Per germline, CDR1 MDHEN and CDR2 SYDVKM. The length of the CDR3 is 14 residues. The CDR3 is CASSPTSKSYEQYF. In nucleotides, the CDR3 is TGTGCCAGCAGCCCGACTAGCAAATCCTACGAGCAGTACTTC. The whole variable domain, remainder taken from reference TRBV28 and TRBJ2-7, is DVKVTQSSRYLVKRTGEKVFLECVQDMDHENMFWYRQDPGLGLRLIYFSYDVKMKEKGDIPEGYSVSREKKERFSLILESASTNQTSMYLCASSPTSKSYEQYFGPGTRLTVT.

Many counts were recorded for this clonotype. The chain carries TRBV7-2 and TRBJ1-1; 8 positions match TRBD1. This CDR3 is built from 15 residues. Germline V gene sequence: CDR1 SGHTA, CDR2 FQGNSA. Trimming at V came to 6 bases and at J to 1 base, leaving 7 bases not matched to a gene. CDR3 region: CASSKTGVPNTEAFF. The CDR3 nucleotides read TGTGCCAGCAGTAAGACAGGGGTTCCGAACACTGAAGCTTTCTTT.

At least ten counts were recorded for this clonotype. The rearrangement uses TRBV4-1 and TRBJ2-7, with a possible D match to TRBD1 (6 bases). Germline values: CDR1 MGHRA, CDR2 YSYEKL. V lost 4 bases and J 3 bases, leaving 16 bases between the germline ends. The CDR3 runs 15 residues. The CDR3 sequence is CASSPRDTGIYEQYF. In DNA, the CDR3 is TGCGCCAGCAGCCCCCGTGACACAGGGATCTACGAGCAGTACTTC.

This clonotype showed up just a few times. The chain joins TRBV7-9 to TRBJ1-1; D call uncertain. CDR1 is SEHNR and CDR2 is FQNEAQ in the germline V gene (reference sequence). There are 15 residues in the CDR3. The V gene lost 1 base and the J gene lost 6 bases, with 15 bases spanning the gap. In DNA, the CDR3 is TGTGCCAGCAGCTTAGATTACGGGGTATACGCTGAAGCTTTCTTT. Amino acid sequence: CASSLDYGVYAEAFF. Filled out from reference TRBV7-9 and TRBJ1-1, the complete variable domain reads DTGVSQNPRHKITKRGQNVTFRCDPISEHNRLYWYRQTLGQGPEFLTYFQNEAQLEKSRLLSDRFSAERPKGSFSTLEIQRTEQGDSAMYLCASSLDYGVYAEAFFGQGTRLTVV.

Ten or more counts support this clonotype. A much larger clone differs from this one at a single base, so this may be a read error. V and J are TRBV6-1 and TRBJ2-5; D call uncertain. Germline CDR1 is MNHNS and CDR2 is SASEGT. The CDR3 contains 15 residues. CDR3 sequence reads: CASSGRFTYQETQCF. CDR3 nucleotide sequence: TGTGCCAGCAGTGGCCGCTTTACGTACCAAGAGACCCAGTGCTTC.

This clonotype has ten or more counts. The chain has TRBV2 and TRBJ1-1, with 7 bases that match TRBD1. The CDR3 is 14 amino acids. Losses at the gene ends were 5 bases for V and 5 bases for J; bases not matched to a gene: 8. CDR1 SNHLY and CDR2 FYNNEI come from the germline V gene. The CDR3 DNA sequence: TGTGCCAGCAGTCGACAGGGAGGAGGGACTGAAGCTTTCTTT. Protein sequence: CASSRQGGGTEAFF.

This clonotype was observed many times. This chain joins TRBV10-1 and TRBJ1-2, with TRBD1 as a possible D gene (6 bases). The germline V and J ends were trimmed by 8 bases and 4 bases, with 17 bases remaining between them. The germline gives CDR1 WNHNN, CDR2 SYGVQD (reference sequence). The CDR3 has 14 residues. Here the CDR3 reads CASAASQGCYGYTF. CDR3 DNA sequence: TGCGCCAGCGCAGCTTCCCAGGGGTGCTATGGCTACACCTTC.

This clonotype was counted many times. The J gene is TRBJ2-7, the V gene TRBV11-1, with TRBD1 matching over 10 bases. The CDR3 sequence is 16 residues long. V shed 5 bases, J shed 1 base, and the junction held 8 bases outside the gene matches. Germline lookup yields CDR1 SGHAT and CDR2 FQDESV (reference sequence). For the CDR3, the DNA is TGTGCCAGCAGCGACGGGACAGGGGTAGGATCCTACGAGCAGTACTTC. Translation: CASSDGTGVGSYEQYF.

This clonotype was picked up many times. At one of its ends the junction is not consistent with the germline gene, which may arise from a read error. The chain links TRBV24-1 to TRBJ1-5; 7 bases map to TRBD1. This CDR3 has 17 residues. Germline V gene sequence: CDR1 KGHDR, CDR2 SFDVKD. The CDR3 DNA is TGTGTCACCAGTGATTTCCACAGGGGTAGGAGCAATCAGCCCCAGCATTTT. Translated, it gives CVTSDFHRGRSNQPQHF.